In its sample, the clone carrying this T cell receptor (beta chain) was seen once. Its antigen remains unknown. None of the patients had undergone any treatment ahead of thyroid surgery. The data stem from a study of metastatic and nonmetastatic thyroid tumors. Study context: The study looked at repertoires side by side in blood and in tumor or nodule tissue from malignant and benign thyroid patients.

Points from the study as a whole: Benign nodules reportedly had significantly lower TCR beta diversity than malignant thyroid tumors in blood and tumor.

Germline V gene sequence: CDR1 DFQATT, CDR2 SNEGSKA (reference sequence). The V segment lost 1 base and the J segment 2 bases; nucleotides outside the gene matches: 15. There are 18 residues in the CDR3. How the authors handled the data: Construction of a distant-metastasis classifier for papillary thyroid cancer relied on CDR3 differences across clinicopathological groups. With MiXCR, TCRdb reprocessed the PCR reads. These V and J calls derive from TCRdb rather than the authors' analysis. The sample lists around 44,000 clones; 25% to 30% were seen once. The chain couples TRBV20-1 to TRBJ2-3, with TRBD2 matching 7 bases. Sequencing was done on a sample of blood. The source of this sequence is a male donor with papillary thyroid cancer or a benign thyroid nodule (not recorded which). Some clones in this sample may be carry-over from other donors' samples. The CDR3 DNA follows: TGCAGTGCTAGAGTCTTTCCCGGGGGGACCTACGTCACAGATACGCAGTATTTT. Its translation is CSARVFPGGTYVTDTQYF.